This T cell receptor (beta chain) was profiled in a study of blood T cell repertoires in COVID-19. Study context: Both acute and convalescent COVID-19 samples were obtained from the United States, Italy and Spain. T cells, B-cell-depleted T cells, or PBMCs supplied cDNA or gDNA.

Original handling: Using reference gene primer amplification, nucleated cell counts were estimated. Sequencing was performed with immunoSEQ multiplex PCR; in TCRdb, only in-frame clones are kept and a portion is missing. The DNA gave D and trimming, while V, J and clone size come from that table. The sample has some 280,000 clones, approximately 91% seen once. The receptor comes from a woman aged 40 to 50 who had recovered from COVID-19. Sequencing was performed on peripheral blood.

The CDR3 sequence: CATRRGAGSGNQPQHF. CDR3 DNA sequence: TGTGCCACCCGGCGGGGCGCCGGATCTGGCAATCAGCCCCAGCATTTT. This chain connects TRBV19 to TRBJ1-5; tentative D call: TRBD1 (5 bases). Looked up from germline, CDR1 is LNHDA and CDR2 is SQIVND (reference sequence). Trimming stripped 10 bases from V and 2 bases from J, with 21 bases between. The CDR3 contains 16 residues.